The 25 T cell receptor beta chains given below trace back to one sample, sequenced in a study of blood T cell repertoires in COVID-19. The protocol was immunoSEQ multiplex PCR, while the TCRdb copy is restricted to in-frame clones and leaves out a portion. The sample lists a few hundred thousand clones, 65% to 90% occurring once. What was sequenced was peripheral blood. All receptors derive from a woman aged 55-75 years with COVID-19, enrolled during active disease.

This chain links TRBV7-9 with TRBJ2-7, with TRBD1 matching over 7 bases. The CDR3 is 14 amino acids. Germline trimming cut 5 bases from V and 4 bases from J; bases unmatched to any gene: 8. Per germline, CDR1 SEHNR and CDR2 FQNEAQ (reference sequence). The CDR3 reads CASSPPQGVYEQYF. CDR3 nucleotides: TGTGCCAGCAGCCCCCCGCAGGGGGTATACGAGCAGTACTTC.

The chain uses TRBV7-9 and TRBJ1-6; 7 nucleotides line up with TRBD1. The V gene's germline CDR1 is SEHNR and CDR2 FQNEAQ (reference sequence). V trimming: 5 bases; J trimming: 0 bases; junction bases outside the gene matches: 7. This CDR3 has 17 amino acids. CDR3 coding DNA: TGTGCCAGCAGCCGTGACAGGGCGACCTCCTATAATTCACCCCTCCACTTT. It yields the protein CASSRDRATSYNSPLHF. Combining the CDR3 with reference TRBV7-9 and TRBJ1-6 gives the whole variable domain DTGVSQNPRHKITKRGQNVTFRCDPISEHNRLYWYRQTLGQGPEFLTYFQNEAQLEKSRLLSDRFSAERPKGSFSTLEIQRTEQGDSAMYLCASSRDRATSYNSPLHFGNGTRLTVT.

The CDR3 DNA is TGTGCCAGCAGTGAAGGAGTTGGACAGGGCTATCAGCCCCAGCATTTT. As protein: CASSEGVGQGYQPQHF. V gene TRBV6-1 combines with J gene TRBJ1-5; 8 bases line up with TRBD1. J lost 5 bases, V lost 1 base, and 7 bases had no gene match. Germline V CDR1 and CDR2: MNHNS, SASEGT. The CDR3 spans 16 residues.

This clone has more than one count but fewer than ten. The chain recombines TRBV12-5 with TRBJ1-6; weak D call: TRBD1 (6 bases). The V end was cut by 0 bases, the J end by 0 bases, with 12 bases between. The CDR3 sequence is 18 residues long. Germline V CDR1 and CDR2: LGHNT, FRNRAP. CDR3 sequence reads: CASGLVVTGSSYNSPLHF. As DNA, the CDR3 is TGTGCTAGTGGTTTGGTAGTGACAGGTAGCTCCTATAATTCACCCCTCCACTTT.

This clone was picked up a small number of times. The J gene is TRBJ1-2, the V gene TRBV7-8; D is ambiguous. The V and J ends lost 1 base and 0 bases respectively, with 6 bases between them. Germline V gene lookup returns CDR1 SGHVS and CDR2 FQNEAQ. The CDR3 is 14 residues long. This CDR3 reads CASSLGGTNYGYTF. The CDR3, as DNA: TGTGCCAGCAGCTTAGGAGGGACTAACTATGGCTACACCTTC.

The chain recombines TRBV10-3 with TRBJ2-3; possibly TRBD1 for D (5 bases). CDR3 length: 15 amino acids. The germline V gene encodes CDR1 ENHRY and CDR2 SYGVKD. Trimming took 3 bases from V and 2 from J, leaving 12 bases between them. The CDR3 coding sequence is TGTGCCATCAGTGAAGGCCAGGGCAACACAGATACGCAGTATTTT. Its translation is CAISEGQGNTDTQYF.

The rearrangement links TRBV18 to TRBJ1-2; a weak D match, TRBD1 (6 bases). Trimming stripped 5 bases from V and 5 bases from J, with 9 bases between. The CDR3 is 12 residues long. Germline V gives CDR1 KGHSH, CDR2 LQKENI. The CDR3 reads CASSAGQYGYTF. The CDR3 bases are TGTGCCAGCTCAGCCGGACAGTATGGCTACACCTTC.

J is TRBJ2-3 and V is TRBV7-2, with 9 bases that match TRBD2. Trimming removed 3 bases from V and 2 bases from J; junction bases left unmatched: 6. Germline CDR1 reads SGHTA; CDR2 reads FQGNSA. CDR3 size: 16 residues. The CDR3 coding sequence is TGTGCCAGCAGCTTGCCTAGCGGGGCTGCCACAGATACGCAGTATTTT. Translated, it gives CASSLPSGAATDTQYF.

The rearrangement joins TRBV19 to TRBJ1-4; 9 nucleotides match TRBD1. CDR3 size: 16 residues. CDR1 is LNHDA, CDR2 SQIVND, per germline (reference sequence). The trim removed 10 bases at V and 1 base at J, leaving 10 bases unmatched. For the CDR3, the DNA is TGTGCCACTACAGGGGGCGAGGGAGTAACTAATGAAAAACTGTTTTTT. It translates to CATTGGEGVTNEKLFF.

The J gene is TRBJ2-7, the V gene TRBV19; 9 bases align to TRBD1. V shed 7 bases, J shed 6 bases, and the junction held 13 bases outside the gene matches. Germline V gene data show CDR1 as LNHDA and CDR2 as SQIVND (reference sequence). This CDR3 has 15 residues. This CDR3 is CASKVWGQGLSEQYF. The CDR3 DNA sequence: TGTGCCAGTAAGGTTTGGGGACAGGGATTGTCCGAGCAGTACTTC. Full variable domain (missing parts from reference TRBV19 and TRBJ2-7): DGGITQSPKYLFRKEGQNVTLSCEQNLNHDAMYWYRQDPGQGLRLIYYSQIVNDFQKGDIAEGYSVSREKKESFPLTVTSAQKNPTAFYLCASKVWGQGLSEQYFGPGTRLTVT.

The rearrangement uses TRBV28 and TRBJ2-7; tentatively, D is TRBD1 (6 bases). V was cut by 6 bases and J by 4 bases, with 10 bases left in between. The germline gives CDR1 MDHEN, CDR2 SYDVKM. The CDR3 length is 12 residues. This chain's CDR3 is CASSLTGYEQYF. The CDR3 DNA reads TGTGCCAGCAGCTTGACAGGTTACGAGCAGTACTTC.

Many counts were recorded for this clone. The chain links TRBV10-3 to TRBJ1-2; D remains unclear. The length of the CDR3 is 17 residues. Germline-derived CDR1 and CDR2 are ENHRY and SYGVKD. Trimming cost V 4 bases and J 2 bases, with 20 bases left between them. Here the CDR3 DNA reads TGTGCCATCAGTGGTAAGCTAGGCTCGAGAGACAACTATGGCTACACCTTC. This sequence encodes CAISGKLGSRDNYGYTF.

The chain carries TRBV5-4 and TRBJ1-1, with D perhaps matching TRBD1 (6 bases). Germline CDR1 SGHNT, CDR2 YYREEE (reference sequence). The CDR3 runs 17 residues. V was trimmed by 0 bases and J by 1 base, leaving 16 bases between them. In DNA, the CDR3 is TGTGCCAGCAGCTTGGCGGTCCGGACAGAAGCGAACACTGAAGCTTTCTTT. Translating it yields CASSLAVRTEANTEAFF.

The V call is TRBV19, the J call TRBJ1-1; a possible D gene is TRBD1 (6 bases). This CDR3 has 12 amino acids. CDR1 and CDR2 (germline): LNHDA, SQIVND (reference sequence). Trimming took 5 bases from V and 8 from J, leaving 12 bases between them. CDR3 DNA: TGTGCCAGTAGTCATTTGACAGGCGAAGCTTTCTTT. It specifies CASSHLTGEAFF. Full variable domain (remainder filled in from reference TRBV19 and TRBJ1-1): DGGITQSPKYLFRKEGQNVTLSCEQNLNHDAMYWYRQDPGQGLRLIYYSQIVNDFQKGDIAEGYSVSREKKESFPLTVTSAQKNPTAFYLCASSHLTGEAFFGQGTRLTVV.

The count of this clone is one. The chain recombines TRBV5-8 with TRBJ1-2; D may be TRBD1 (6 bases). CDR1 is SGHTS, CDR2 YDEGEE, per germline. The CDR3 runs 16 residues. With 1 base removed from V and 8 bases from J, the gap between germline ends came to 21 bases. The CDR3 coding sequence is TGTGCCAGCAGCTTGCCAACAGGACAGTACTGGGGGGGCTACACCTTC. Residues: CASSLPTGQYWGGYTF.

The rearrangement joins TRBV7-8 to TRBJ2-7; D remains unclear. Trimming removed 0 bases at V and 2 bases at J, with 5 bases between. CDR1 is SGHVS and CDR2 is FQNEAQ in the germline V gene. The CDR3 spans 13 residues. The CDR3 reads CASSLASAYEQYF. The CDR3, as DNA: TGTGCCAGCAGCTTAGCCTCGGCCTACGAGCAGTACTTC.

The CDR3: CASSHRTSGGSPWGDTQYF. CDR3 DNA sequence: TGCGCCAGCAGCCACCGGACTAGCGGGGGGAGTCCTTGGGGAGATACGCAGTATTTT. The chain links TRBV4-3 to TRBJ2-3, with 14 positions matching TRBD2. CDR3 length: 19 amino acids. Germline V gene data show CDR1 as LGHNA and CDR2 as YSLEER. After removal of 3 bases from V and 5 bases from J, the junction contained 13 bases not matched to a gene.

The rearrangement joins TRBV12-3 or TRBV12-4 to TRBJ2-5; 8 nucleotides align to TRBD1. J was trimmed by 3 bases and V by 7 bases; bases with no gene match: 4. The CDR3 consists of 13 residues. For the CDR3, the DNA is TGTGCCAGCACCGCGACAGGGGAAGAGACCCAGTACTTC. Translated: CASTATGEETQYF.

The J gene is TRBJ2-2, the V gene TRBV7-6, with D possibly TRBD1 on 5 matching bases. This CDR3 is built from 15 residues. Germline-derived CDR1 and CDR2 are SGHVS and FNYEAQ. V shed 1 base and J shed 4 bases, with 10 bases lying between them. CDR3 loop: CASSLDQGGTGELFF. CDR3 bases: TGTGCCAGCAGCTTAGACCAGGGCGGCACCGGGGAGCTGTTTTTT.

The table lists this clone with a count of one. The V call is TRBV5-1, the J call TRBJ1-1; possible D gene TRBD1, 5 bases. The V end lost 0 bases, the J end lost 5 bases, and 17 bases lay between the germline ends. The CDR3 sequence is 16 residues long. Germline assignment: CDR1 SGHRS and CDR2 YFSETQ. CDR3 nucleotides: TGCGCCAGCAGCTTGGCCATGGCAGGGCCGTCGACTGAAGCTTTCTTT. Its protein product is CASSLAMAGPSTEAFF.

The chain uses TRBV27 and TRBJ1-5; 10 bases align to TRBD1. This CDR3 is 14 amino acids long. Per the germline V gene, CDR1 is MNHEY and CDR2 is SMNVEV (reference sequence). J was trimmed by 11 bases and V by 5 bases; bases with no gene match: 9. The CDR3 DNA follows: TGTGCCAGCAGTAGGGGACAGGGGATCAGGGCCCAGCATTTT. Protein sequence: CASSRGQGIRAQHF.

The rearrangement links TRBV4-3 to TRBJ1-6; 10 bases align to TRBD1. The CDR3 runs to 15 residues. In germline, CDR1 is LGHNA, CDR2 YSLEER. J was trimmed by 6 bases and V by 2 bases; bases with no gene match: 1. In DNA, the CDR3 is TGCGCCAGCAGCCAACGGGACAGGGGTAATTCACCCCTCCACTTT. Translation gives CASSQRDRGNSPLHF.

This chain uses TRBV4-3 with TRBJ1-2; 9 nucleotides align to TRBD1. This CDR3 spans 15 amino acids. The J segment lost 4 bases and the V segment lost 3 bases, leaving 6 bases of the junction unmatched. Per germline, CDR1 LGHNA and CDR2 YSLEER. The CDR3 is CASSQRQGDRYGYTF. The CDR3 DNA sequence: TGCGCCAGCAGCCAGAGACAGGGGGATCGCTATGGCTACACCTTC.

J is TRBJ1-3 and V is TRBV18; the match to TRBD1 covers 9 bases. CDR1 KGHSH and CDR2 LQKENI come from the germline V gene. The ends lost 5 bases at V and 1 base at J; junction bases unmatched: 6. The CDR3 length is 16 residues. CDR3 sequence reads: CASSVAGQGSGNTIYF. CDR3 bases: TGTGCCAGCTCAGTAGCGGGACAGGGATCTGGAAACACCATATATTTT.

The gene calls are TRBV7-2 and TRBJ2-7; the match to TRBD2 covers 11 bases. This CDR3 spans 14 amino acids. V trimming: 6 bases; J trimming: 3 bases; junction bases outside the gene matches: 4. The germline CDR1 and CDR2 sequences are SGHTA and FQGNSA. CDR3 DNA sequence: TGTGCCAGCAGGACGGGACTAGCGGACTACGAGCAGTACTTC. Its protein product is CASRTGLADYEQYF.